Below, one T cell receptor beta chain is given with its context. The target of this receptor is not known. No base-level quality is on record; no much larger clone is a single base apart. These data come from a study of T cells in Graves' hyperthyroidism and ophthalmopathy (dated by TCRdb to the late 2010s). Some background on the complete study: Peripheral blood samples were taken at initial diagnosis, before any treatment was given. An independent validation cohort of some 18 hyperthyroidism patients and 17 patients who later progressed to ophthalmopathy tested prospective prediction of ophthalmopathy. TCR V-J signatures able to tell the groups apart were searched for in a discovery cohort of 90 to 100 patients, of whom over 40 had Graves' ophthalmopathy and about 60 had stable Graves' hyperthyroidism. The paper reports TCR Vbeta CDR3 sequencing of 140 or so peripheral blood samples: some 44 ophthalmopathy, roughly 80 hyperthyroidism and around 17 progressor patients. Thyroid tissue and blood T-cell repertoires from several Graves' hyperthyroidism patients were also compared in the study. Once sampling was done, hyperthyroidism patients were given methimazole at a starting dose of 30 mg daily, whereas ophthalmopathy patients were given high-dose intravenous methylprednisolone. The 95 to 100 discovery patients were divided at random into training and test sets in a 7:3 ratio.

The TCR beta CDR3 regions were amplified from the RNA transcripts. The TCR CDR3 was subjected to a first round of RT-PCR using the HTBI primer set and the Qiagen OneStep RT-PCR kit. The libraries were constructed in a second round of multiplex PCR and then size-selected and purified. The libraries were sequenced on an Illumina HiSeq2000 using paired-end 100 bp reads. Concerning the study's data processing: SOAPnuke was used to process the raw data, removing reads that contained adapters or uncalled bases, had a mean Phred below 15, or lacked an exact match to the constant primer or identifier. High-quality paired reads were merged using COPE v1.2.5, and each unique nucleotide sequence was defined as a clonotype. MiTCR v1.1 was used to align the clonotypes against IMGT TRBV, TRBD and TRBJ reference segments. Only V-J combinations with frequency above 0.0001, covering 99.2% of repertoires, were analysed. The TCS score was defined as F50 (clonal expansion) divided by E x V (chaos), with BLOSUM62-based TCRdist calculated between CDR3 peptides within each V-J. Welch's t-statistics and random forest reduced 514 V-J features to 13, which were used in a naive Bayes classifier (R e1071). Through fastp at Q25 and MiXCR, TCRdb rebuilt clones from the public reads, retaining in-frame beta chains. All rows with the same CDR3 protein become a single entry with the most common DNA and genes. TCRdb, rather than the study authors, made the V and J calls. Across this sample there are about 340,000 distinct CDR3 sequences, with roughly 18% seen only once. 45% to 55% of the sample rests with the top ten.

A patient counted as having stable Graves' hyperthyroidism if no progression to ophthalmopathy occurred over 18 months of follow-up. Hyperthyroidism patients were newly diagnosed, with disease duration under 2 months, and aged 18 to 65 years. Any patient with an uncontrolled infection, another autoimmune disease, pregnancy or lactation was excluded. Diagnoses relied on clinical symptoms, serum thyroxine and TRAb, thyroid ultrasound and orbital computed tomography. Ficoll-Paque density gradient centrifugation was used to isolate PBMCs from approximately 10 ml of fresh peripheral blood. Total RNA was extracted with Trizol reagent, and quality was checked on an Agilent 2100 Bioanalyzer. General conclusions and limits of the study: Most expanded thyroid clonotypes (frequency above 0.001) were also found in blood, which suggests that blood repertoires may mirror thyroid immune responses. Sample size was not statistically predetermined, and investigators were not blinded to group allocation. In validation, the model predicted progression to ophthalmopathy with roughly 70% sensitivity and approximately 78% specificity, a median of 6.5 months before onset. Ophthalmopathy was separated from stable hyperthyroidism by a 13 V-J signature model, with roughly 88% sensitivity and just over 81% specificity obtained in cross-validation and 80%/75% obtained in testing.

V gives up 2 bases and J gives up 0 bases, and the segment between their germline ends measures 13 bases. Taken from cysteine to phenylalanine, the CDR3 has 17 residues. CDR3 DNA is the only sequence kept; it has 51 bases, read in frame from the first base. From the germline V gene, CDR1 is SGHAT and CDR2 is FQNNGV. The clonotype was recovered from a woman aged 50 to 60 with Graves' hyperthyroidism. Here the chain combines TRBV11-2 and TRBJ2-2, with the D gene too uncertain to name. Sequenced material: blood. The sequenced DNA: TGTGCCAGCAGCTTAAACGGCGAATACGCGAACACCGGGGAGCTGTTTTTT. Its protein product is CASSLNGEYANTGELFF.